This passage covers 24 T cell receptor beta chains from one sample sequenced in a study of tissue T cells after allogeneic stem cell transplantation. As to time point: mouse harvest day 14 after allogeneic transplant. The graft held 10^6 splenic CD5+ T cells and 10^7 T-cell-depleted bone marrow cells. Repertoires were generated with immunoSEQ multiplex PCR, while TCRdb's copy carries only in-frame clones and drops some. The sample shows approximately 7,500 clones, roughly a third of them seen only once. The sequencing sample was made of skin. These receptors originate from a female BALB/c mouse given C57BL/6 T cells with graft-versus-host disease after an allogeneic hematopoietic cell transplant.

This clone was seen a handful of times. The gene names here belong to mouse. The CDR3 goes on 1 residue after the read ends, and that part is filled in from the germline J gene. This sample includes further DNA sequences coding for the same CDR3. This chain uses TRBV26 with TRBJ1-6; a possible D gene is TRBD1 (6 bases). TRBJ1-6 is assigned to the ORF class and has an uncertain function. CDR1 and CDR2 (germline): KGHPV, FQNQEV (reference sequence). Trimming stripped 6 bases from V and 4 bases from J, with 10 bases between. This CDR3 is built from 14 residues. CDR3 in amino acids: CASSPGQYNSPLYF. The CDR3 bases that were read are TGTGCCAGCAGCCCCGGACAGTATAATTCGCCCCTCTAC.

Remarks on this clone: The genes and germline here are from mouse. The CDR3 goes on 1 residue after the read ends, and that part is filled in from the germline J gene. V gene TRBV26 combines with J gene TRBJ1-4, with TRBD1 matching over 10 bases. V was pared by 0 bases and J by 7 bases, with 2 bases of the junction left unmatched. CDR3 length equals 15 residues. Germline V CDR1 and CDR2: KGHPV, FQNQEV (reference sequence). The CDR3 region is CASSLSGQGPERLFF. CDR3 DNA, as far as it was read: TGTGCCAGCAGTCTGTCGGGACAGGGGCCCGAAAGATTATTT.

In the case of this clone: Mouse germline and gene names are used. The CDR3 end is not reached by the read, which stops 1 residue before it; the germline J gene fills it in. The chain couples TRBV26 to TRBJ1-3, with 10 bases that match TRBD1. There are 14 residues in the CDR3. The V gene end was trimmed by 4 bases and the J gene end by 3 bases; junction bases not matched to a gene: 0. Per germline, CDR1 KGHPV and CDR2 FQNQEV (reference sequence). CDR3 DNA (partial): TGTGCCAGCAGTCGGACAGGGGGTGGAAATACGCTCTAT. It is translated as CASSRTGGGNTLY. The whole CDR3 protein reads CASSRTGGGNTLYF.

As regards this clone: Genes here carry mouse names. CDR3: CASSLGGANTGQLYF. Incomplete CDR3 DNA: TGTGCCAGCAGTCTGGGTGGGGCGAACACCGGGCAGCTCTAC. The rearrangement uses TRBV26 and TRBJ2-2; perhaps D is TRBD1 or TRBD2 (5 bases each). The read terminates 1 residue ahead of where the CDR3 ends, so the germline J gene completes it. Between the trimmed V and J ends, which lost 2 bases and 2 bases, there was a span of 9 bases. Germline V CDR1 and CDR2: KGHPV, FQNQEV (reference sequence). There are 15 residues in the CDR3.

Notes on this clone: The gene names given are mouse names. The read ends 1 residue shy of where the CDR3 ends; the end is completed using the germline J gene. This chain joins TRBV13-3 and TRBJ2-7; D is undetermined. Trimming took off 5 bases at V and 7 bases at J, with 4 bases between the two ends. Per the germline V gene, CDR1 is NNHDY and CDR2 is SYVADS. The CDR3 is 9 residues long. The CDR3 loop is CASRDEQYF. CDR3 bases read: TGTGCCAGCAGGGACGAACAGTAC.

This clone occurred a few times. Gene labels here are mouse ones. The read falls 1 residue short of the CDR3 end, and the missing part is taken from the germline J gene. The gene calls are TRBV26 and TRBJ1-3; weak D call: TRBD1 (6 bases). Germline V gene data show CDR1 as KGHPV and CDR2 as FQNQEV (reference sequence). Trimming left V 6 bases short and J 0 bases short, with 12 bases between. There are 15 residues in the CDR3. CDR3 in amino acids: CASSGDTNSGNTLYF. CDR3 DNA (partial): TGTGCCAGCAGCGGGGACACCAATTCTGGAAATACGCTCTAT.

This clone was counted only a few times. Gene names are mouse gene names. The sequenced fragment ends 1 residue before the CDR3 boundary, so the rest is inferred from the germline J gene. This chain joins TRBV19 and TRBJ1-2; 10 nucleotides agree with TRBD1. The V and J ends lost 1 base and 5 bases, in that order; junction bases with no gene match: 5. This CDR3 has 15 amino acids. From germline, CDR1 is FNHDT and CDR2 SITEND (reference sequence). The CDR3 loop is CASSITGTGESDYTF. The sequenced part of the CDR3 DNA is TGTGCCAGCAGTATAACCGGGACAGGGGAATCCGACTACACC. The whole variable domain, remainder taken from reference TRBV19 and TRBJ1-2, is GGIITQTPKFLIGQEGQKLTLKCQQNFNHDTMYWYRQDSGKGLRLIYYSITENDLQKGDLSEGYDASREKKSSFSLTVTSAQKNEMAVFLCASSITGTGESDYTFGSGTRLLVI.

About this clone: The listed genes are named as in mouse. The CDR3 end falls 1 residue outside the read, so it is completed with the germline J gene. The chain combines TRBV26 with TRBJ1-4; 8 bases line up with TRBD1. This CDR3 is 15 amino acids long. The germline CDR1 and CDR2 sequences are KGHPV and FQNQEV (reference sequence). After removal of 1 base from V and 7 bases from J, the junction contained 5 bases not matched to a gene. CDR3 residues: CASSLLAGGSERLFF. The sequenced CDR3 bases are TGTGCCAGCAGTCTGTTGGCAGGGGGCAGCGAAAGATTATTT.

By share, this clone ranks as medium-sized. Gene names are the mouse ones. The missing CDR3 end, 1 residue past where the read stops, is filled in from the germline J gene. The V call is TRBV14, the J call TRBJ2-7; tentative D call: TRBD2 (5 bases). This CDR3 contains 13 residues. Trimming took off 1 base at V and 0 bases at J, with 5 bases between the two ends. Germline V lookup: CDR1 SGHDT, CDR2 FRDEAV. The CDR3 sequence: CASSFLGSYEQYF. The part of the CDR3 DNA that was read is TGTGCCAGCAGTTTCCTGGGCTCCTATGAACAGTAC. Using reference TRBV14 and TRBJ2-7 for the parts outside the CDR3, the full variable domain is EAGVTQSPRYAVLQEGQAVSFWCDPISGHDTLYWYQQPRDQGPQLLVYFRDEAVIDNSQLPSDRFSAVRPKGTNSTLKIQSAKQGDTATYLCASSFLGSYEQYFGPGTRLTVL.

In regard to this clone: Mouse names are used for the genes. With the read ending 1 residue before the CDR3 end, the germline J gene is used to fill in that end. This chain connects TRBV26 to TRBJ1-3; 7 bases are a match to TRBD1. The CDR3 loop spans 15 amino acids. J was trimmed by 2 bases and V by 4 bases; bases with no gene match: 5. Germline V gene lookup returns CDR1 KGHPV and CDR2 FQNQEV (reference sequence). This chain's CDR3 is CASSQRQGAGNTLYF. The CDR3 DNA, read in part, is TGTGCCAGCAGTCAAAGGCAGGGGGCTGGAAATACGCTCTAT.

By sample fraction, this clone is medium-sized (0.01 to 0.1%). Any gene name here is a mouse gene name. Read coverage stops 1 residue before the CDR3 terminus; the germline J gene supplies the remainder. The gene calls are TRBV4 and TRBJ2-3; 8 nucleotides match TRBD2. CDR3 length: 15 amino acids. CDR1 is LGHDT, CDR2 YNNKQL, per germline (reference sequence). V lost 5 bases to trimming and J lost 1 base; unmatched junction nucleotides: 5. The CDR3 sequence: CASSPGWGGAETLYF. CDR3 DNA, as far as it was read: TGTGCCAGCAGCCCCGGCTGGGGGGGTGCAGAAACGCTGTAT. Full variable domain (outside the CDR3, taken from reference TRBV4 and TRBJ2-3): ETAVFQTPNYHVTQVGNEVSFNCKQTLGHDTMYWYKQDSKKLLKIMFSYNNKQLIVNETVPRRFSPQSSDKAHLNLRIKSVEPEDSAVYLCASSPGWGGAETLYFGSGTRLTVL.

A note on this clone: Gene and germline names: mouse. Other DNA sequences in the same sample also yield this CDR3. CDR3 DNA, as far as it was read: TGTGCCAGCAGTCTTGATTCAAACACCGGGCAGCTCTAC. It yields the protein CASSLDSNTGQLY. The entire CDR3 protein reads CASSLDSNTGQLYF. The chain links TRBV26 to TRBJ2-2, with D unclear. The CDR3 is cut off 1 residue early in the read; its end comes from the germline J gene. The CDR3 has 14 residues. Trimming left V 3 bases short and J 0 bases short, with 5 bases between. Looked up from germline, CDR1 is KGHPV and CDR2 is FQNQEV (reference sequence).

Details on this clone: Germline and genes: mouse. The read terminates 1 residue before the CDR3 end, so the remaining end is supplied by the germline J gene. The rearrangement links TRBV13-1 to TRBJ2-7; TRBD1 matches at 7 bases. V was pared by 6 bases and J by 7 bases, with 4 bases of the junction left unmatched. The CDR3 is 11 residues long. Germline V gene lookup returns CDR1 NSHNY and CDR2 SYGAGN. Incomplete CDR3 DNA: TGTGCCAGCATGACAGGGCGGGAACAGTAC. Protein: CASMTGREQY. From start to end, the CDR3 is CASMTGREQYF.

This clone was detected a few times. The gene symbols are mouse symbols. The DNA read from the CDR3 is TGTGCCAGCAGTTGGGACAGGGGTGAACAGTAC. Its translation: CASSWDRGEQY. The complete CDR3 reads CASSWDRGEQYF. The chain links TRBV15 to TRBJ2-7; 10 positions agree with TRBD1. The sequence runs out 1 residue before the end of the CDR3; the remainder is reconstructed from the germline J gene. V gave up 4 bases and J gave up 6 bases; unmatched junction bases: 0. Per germline, CDR1 SGHND and CDR2 FRSKSL. This CDR3 has 12 residues.

This clone was detected only a few times. These gene names are mouse names. The read finishes 1 residue shy of the CDR3 end, and the germline J gene is used to complete it. The gene calls are TRBV14 and TRBJ1-3; TRBD1 agrees at 9 bases. The CDR3 contains 16 residues. Germline V CDR1 and CDR2: SGHDT, FRDEAV. The J segment lost 4 bases and the V segment lost 5 bases, leaving 10 bases of the junction unmatched. The sequenced part of the CDR3 DNA is TGTGCCAGCAGCCGTCCCGGGACAGGGTTCGGAAATACGCTCTAT. It yields the protein CASSRPGTGFGNTLY. The CDR3 in full is CASSRPGTGFGNTLYF.

This clone has just a few counts. Gene names refer to mouse genes. Read sequence stops 1 residue before the CDR3 end, and the germline J gene provides the missing end. The V and J genes are TRBV12-1 and TRBJ2-7; 9 positions match TRBD2. In germline, CDR1 is SGHSN, CDR2 HYEKVE. Trimming cost V 0 bases and J 4 bases; bases outside gene matches: 0. This CDR3 region has 13 residues. The CDR3 sequence is CASSLDWGYEQYF. The CDR3 bases that were read are TGTGCCAGCTCTCTCGACTGGGGGTATGAACAGTAC.

On this clone itself: All gene names here are mouse names. Sequencing ends 1 residue short of the CDR3 end; the germline J gene provides the rest. The V gene is TRBV3, the J gene TRBJ2-1; 7 nucleotides match TRBD1. The V and J ends lost 5 bases and 1 base, in that order; junction bases with no gene match: 2. CDR1 SNHLY and CDR2 FYNGKV come from the germline V gene (reference sequence). The CDR3 length is 14 residues. The CDR3 protein is CASSRQGNYAEQFF. CDR3 bases read: TGTGCCAGCAGCAGACAGGGCAACTATGCTGAGCAGTTC.

Remarks on this clone: Mouse gene names apply. Sequencing ends 1 residue short of the CDR3 end; the germline J gene provides the rest. V gene TRBV26 combines with J gene TRBJ1-3; a weak D match, TRBD1 (6 bases). This CDR3 region has 14 residues. The germline V gene has CDR1 KGHPV and CDR2 FQNQEV (reference sequence). V lost 6 bases and J lost 0, with 9 bases in between. CDR3 in amino acids: CASRDSLSGNTLYF. CDR3 DNA, as far as it was read: TGTGCCAGCAGGGACAGTCTTTCTGGAAATACGCTCTAT.

A word on this clone: Gene names follow the mouse nomenclature. The read is 1 residue too short to cover the CDR3 end, so that end is filled in from the germline J gene. This chain connects TRBV2 to TRBJ2-3, with TRBD2 identical over 12 bases. The CDR3 is 17 residues long. The germline V gene encodes CDR1 LGHNA and CDR2 YSYQKL. V lost 1 base, J lost 1 base, and 3 bases stayed unmatched. This chain's CDR3 is CASSQGDWGGRAETLYF. Incomplete CDR3 DNA: TGTGCCAGCAGCCAAGGAGACTGGGGGGGCCGTGCAGAAACGCTGTAT.

This clone has just one count. Gene names are the mouse ones. The CDR3 end is not reached by the read, which stops 1 residue before it; the germline J gene fills it in. The chain links TRBV26 to TRBJ2-1; D remains ambiguous. This CDR3 spans 11 amino acids. V was trimmed by 1 base and J by 6 bases, leaving 1 base between them. Germline assignment: CDR1 KGHPV and CDR2 FQNQEV (reference sequence). The CDR3 loop is CASSLFAEQFF. CDR3 bases read: TGTGCCAGCAGTCTGTTTGCTGAGCAGTTC.

This clone showed up just once. Gene names are mouse gene names. The missing CDR3 end, 1 residue past where the read stops, is filled in from the germline J gene. The rearrangement links TRBV26 to TRBJ2-4, with D perhaps TRBD1 (5 bases). Germline V gene data show CDR1 as KGHPV and CDR2 as FQNQEV (reference sequence). The CDR3 spans 14 residues. Trimming shortened V by 0 bases and J by 1 base, and 5 bases separated the two germline ends. CDR3 bases read: TGTGCCAGCAGTCTGTCAGGGGGTCAAAACACCTTGTAC. Protein sequence: CASSLSGGQNTLY. The CDR3 reads in full as CASSLSGGQNTLYF.

Concerning this clone itself: Gene labels here are mouse ones. The read falls 1 residue short of the CDR3 end, and the missing part is taken from the germline J gene. The chain combines TRBV16 with TRBJ1-4; unclear D gene. Trimming shortened V by 1 base and J by 0 bases, and 6 bases separated the two germline ends. The CDR3 length is 15 residues. From germline, CDR1 is SGHSA and CDR2 FRNQAP. The CDR3 is CASSLVGFSNERLFF. The DNA read from the CDR3 is TGTGCAAGCAGCTTAGTAGGCTTTTCCAACGAAAGATTATTT.

A note on this clone: Any gene name here is a mouse gene name. The read halts 1 residue ahead of the CDR3 end, with the missing end drawn from the germline J gene. This sequence joins TRBV23 and TRBJ1-1; no check of the table's D call, TRBD1, against the DNA was made. Germline assignment: CDR1 KGHTA and CDR2 FQNQQP. This CDR3 region has 16 residues. The CDR3 region is CSSSPTGGVANTEVFF. Partial CDR3 DNA: TGCTCCAGCAGTCCTACAGGGGGGGTTGCAAACACAGAAGTCTTC.

With respect to this clone: The gene names here belong to mouse. The missing CDR3 end, 1 residue past where the read stops, is filled in from the germline J gene. V is TRBV26 and J is TRBJ1-6, with D maybe TRBD1 (5 bases). TRBJ1-6 is flagged as an ORF with uncertain function. This CDR3 has 16 amino acids. Germline CDR1 reads KGHPV; CDR2 reads FQNQEV (reference sequence). V was clipped by 0 bases and J by 0 bases, with 6 bases between them. This chain's CDR3 is CASSLSGDSYNSPLYF. CDR3 DNA (partial): TGTGCCAGCAGTCTGTCGGGGGATTCCTATAATTCGCCCCTCTAC.